These 24 T cell receptor beta chains share one sample of origin, sequenced in a study of CD8 T cells in ankylosing spondylitis. Antigens for these TCRs are unknown. One entry per CDR3 protein, called by TCRdb with MiXCR from the 5' RACE reads. Here the sample spans 400,000 to 450,000 distinct CDR3 sequences, 17% being singletons. Overall study findings and caveats: What seemed typical of ankylosing spondylitis blood was a TCR beta motif built from eight highly homologous variants.

The sample comprised blood, either unsorted or a sorted T cell fraction (not recorded which). These receptors all stem from a male donor with ankylosing spondylitis.

The rearrangement joins TRBV4-1 to TRBJ2-7; 8 nucleotides line up with TRBD2. Per the germline V gene, CDR1 is MGHRA and CDR2 is YSYEKL. V trimming: 0 bases; J trimming: 3 bases; junction bases outside the gene matches: 7. The length of the CDR3 is 16 residues. DNA of the CDR3: TGCGCCAGCAGCCAAGAGTGGGCTAGCGGGCGCTACGAGCAGTACTTC. This gives the protein CASSQEWASGRYEQYF.

The sample holds many counts of this clonotype. The chain combines TRBV7-9 with TRBJ2-2; tentatively, D is TRBD2 (5 bases). Germline V gives CDR1 SEHNR, CDR2 FQNEAQ (reference sequence). With 10 bases removed from V and 3 bases from J, the gap between germline ends came to 9 bases. The CDR3 runs 12 residues. The CDR3 DNA follows: TGTGCCACCCCAGCGGACACCGGGGAGCTGTTTTTT. Protein product: CATPADTGELFF.

This clonotype has only a few counts. The chain carries TRBV5-1 and TRBJ2-1; 8 bases agree with TRBD2. Germline V gives CDR1 SGHRS, CDR2 YFSETQ. The CDR3 has 16 residues. With 0 bases clipped from V and 6 bases from J, the junction kept 8 bases outside the gene matches. The CDR3: CASSLVVAGGLNEQFF. In DNA, the CDR3 is TGCGCCAGCAGCTTGGTGGTTGCGGGGGGACTCAATGAGCAGTTCTTC. Combining the CDR3 with reference TRBV5-1 and TRBJ2-1 gives the whole variable domain KAGVTQTPRYLIKTRGQQVTLSCSPISGHRSVSWYQQTPGQGLQFLFEYFSETQRNKGNFPGRFSGRQFSNSRSEMNVSTLELGDSALYLCASSLVVAGGLNEQFFGPGTRLTVL.

The table lists this clonotype with a few counts. The rearrangement links TRBV10-3 to TRBJ2-5; a weak D match, TRBD1 (6 bases). The CDR3 length is 15 residues. V was clipped by 0 bases and J by 2 bases, with 10 bases between them. Germline assignment: CDR1 ENHRY and CDR2 SYGVKD. CDR3 sequence reads: CAISESRQGQETQYF. For the CDR3, the DNA is TGTGCCATCAGTGAGTCGAGGCAGGGGCAAGAGACCCAGTACTTC.

The chain joins TRBV11-2 to TRBJ2-5; 9 nucleotides match TRBD2. CDR1 and CDR2 (germline): SGHAT, FQNNGV. Germline trimming cut 1 base from V and 5 bases from J; bases unmatched to any gene: 5. The CDR3 is 15 amino acids. CDR3 region: CASSLASGVVETQYF. In DNA, the CDR3 is TGTGCCAGCAGCTTAGCTAGCGGGGTAGTTGAGACCCAGTACTTC.

This clonotype occurred once. For the CDR3, the DNA is TGTGCCAGCAGCAAATTAGGACTAGCGGATGGTGCAGATACGCAGTATTTT. It codes for CASSKLGLADGADTQYF. The chain couples TRBV4-2 to TRBJ2-3; TRBD2 agrees at 10 bases. The CDR3 is 17 residues long. Looked up from germline, CDR1 is LGHNA and CDR2 is YNFKEQ. V dropped 5 bases and J dropped 4; count of bases not matched to a gene: 12.

This clonotype came up a few times. This rearrangement joins TRBV28 to TRBJ2-7; possibly TRBD1 or TRBD2 for D (5 bases each). The V end was cut by 4 bases, the J end by 0 bases, with 16 bases between. CDR3 length: 16 amino acids. Germline V gene data show CDR1 as MDHEN and CDR2 as SYDVKM. CDR3 amino acids: CASSSPSGAGSYEQYF. The CDR3 DNA reads TGTGCCAGCAGTTCCCCCTCCGGGGCCGGCTCCTACGAGCAGTACTTC.

The sample holds many counts of this clonotype. The chain couples TRBV4-2 to TRBJ2-2; TRBD2 aligns across 10 bases. CDR3 length: 17 amino acids. The germline V gene encodes CDR1 LGHNA and CDR2 YNFKEQ. Trimming at V came to 3 bases and at J to 3 bases, leaving 7 bases not matched to a gene. The CDR3 protein is CASSQKSGRDDTGELFF. The CDR3 bases are TGTGCCAGCAGCCAGAAAAGCGGGAGGGATGACACCGGGGAGCTGTTTTTT.

V and J are TRBV19 and TRBJ1-5; D may be TRBD1 (5 bases). Germline loops: CDR1 LNHDA, CDR2 SQIVND (reference sequence). This CDR3 has 15 amino acids. With 5 bases removed from V and 0 bases from J, the gap between germline ends came to 11 bases. CDR3 sequence (DNA): TGTGCCAGTAGTTCAACGACAGTTAGCAATCAGCCCCAGCATTTT. Its translation is CASSSTTVSNQPQHF.

This rearrangement joins TRBV20-1 to TRBJ2-3; 10 nucleotides agree with TRBD2. Germline CDR1 DFQATT, CDR2 SNEGSKA (reference sequence). This CDR3 region has 16 residues. The V and J ends lost 1 base and 3 bases, in that order; junction bases with no gene match: 7. CDR3 bases: TGCAGTGCTAGAGTAGCGGGAGGACCCCGGACAGATACGCAGTATTTT. It encodes CSARVAGGPRTDTQYF.

The table lists this clonotype with a few counts. The junction differs from germline at one of its ends, possibly a read error. The chain is built from TRBV6-1 and TRBJ1-2; D is perhaps TRBD1 (6 bases). Per the germline V gene, CDR1 is MNHNS and CDR2 is SASEGT. The CDR3 sequence is 15 residues long. The CDR3 is CASRRVAGAFVRPNF. CDR3 nucleotide sequence: TGTGCCAGCAGAAGAGTGGCAGGGGCCTTCGTTCGCCCAAACTTC.

This chain links TRBV7-3 with TRBJ2-2; D may correspond to TRBD1 or TRBD2 (6 bases each). The CDR3 has 18 amino acids. The germline V gene encodes CDR1 SGHTA and CDR2 FQGTGA. The V and J ends lost 2 bases and 3 bases respectively, with 19 bases between them. CDR3 sequence: CASSLSPGGGLDTGELFF. DNA for the CDR3: TGTGCCAGCAGCTTATCCCCCGGAGGGGGGTTAGACACCGGGGAGCTGTTTTTT.

This clonotype was detected only a few times. The chain joins TRBV28 to TRBJ2-5; 11 nucleotides agree with TRBD1. The CDR3 has 16 residues. Germline V CDR1 and CDR2: MDHEN, SYDVKM. J was trimmed by 4 bases and V by 3 bases; bases with no gene match: 7. As DNA, the CDR3 is TGTGCCAGCAGTTTGGGGTGGGACAGGGGGGGAGAGACCCAGTACTTC. Its translation is CASSLGWDRGGETQYF.

This clonotype was found a few times. V and J are TRBV5-6 and TRBJ2-1; the D is unclear. The CDR3 loop spans 16 amino acids. Germline V lookup: CDR1 SGHDT, CDR2 YYEEEE. Trimming removed 0 bases at V and 0 bases at J, with 10 bases between. The CDR3 spells CASSLVGISSYNEQFF. CDR3 coding DNA: TGTGCCAGCAGCTTGGTAGGAATAAGCTCCTACAATGAGCAGTTCTTC.

The CDR3 protein is CASSQAPGGRGEAFF. CDR3 sequence (DNA): TGTGCCAGCAGCCAAGCCCCGGGGGGACGGGGTGAAGCTTTCTTT. This sequence joins TRBV3-1 and TRBJ1-1; TRBD1 is a possible D gene (5 bases). V was clipped by 1 base and J by 7 bases, with 16 bases between them. The length of the CDR3 is 15 residues. Looked up from germline, CDR1 is LGHDT and CDR2 is YNNKEL (reference sequence). The whole variable domain, remainder taken from reference TRBV3-1 and TRBJ1-1, is DTAVSQTPKYLVTQMGNDKSIKCEQNLGHDTMYWYKQDSKKFLKIMFSYNNKELIINETVPNRFSPKSPDKAHLNLHINSLELGDSAVYFCASSQAPGGRGEAFFGQGTRLTVV.

This clonotype has just a few counts. The V and J genes are TRBV6-1 and TRBJ1-1; no clear D gene. This CDR3 has 17 amino acids. Deletions cut 7 bases from V and 6 bases from J, with 27 bases between. CDR1 MNHNS and CDR2 SASEGT come from the germline V gene. CDR3 protein: CASTLNGVGKDLSEAFF. The CDR3 DNA follows: TGTGCCAGCACCCTAAACGGGGTTGGGAAGGATCTTTCTGAAGCTTTCTTT.

This clonotype was counted ten times or more. V usage is TRBV29-1 and J usage is TRBJ2-1; tentatively, D is TRBD1 or TRBD2 (6 bases each). CDR1 and CDR2 from the germline V gene are SQVTM and ANQGSEA. The CDR3 extends over 11 amino acids. CDR3 sequence reads: CGGGTRNEQFF. In DNA, the CDR3 is TGCGGCGGAGGGACAAGGAATGAGCAGTTCTTC.

The gene calls are TRBV6-2 or TRBV6-3 and TRBJ2-3; D gene uncertain. Trimming pared 2 bases from V and 0 bases from J, leaving 6 bases between. Germline-derived CDR1 and CDR2 are MNHEY and SVGEGT. This CDR3 is 14 amino acids long. The CDR3 DNA sequence: TGTGCCAGCAGTTACAAAGCTAGCACAGATACGCAGTATTTT. This encodes CASSYKASTDTQYF.

V and J are TRBV7-8 and TRBJ2-1; 13 nucleotides line up with TRBD2. The CDR3 is 17 residues long. The V gene's germline CDR1 is SGHVS and CDR2 FQNEAQ. Germline trimming cut 1 base from V and 7 bases from J; bases unmatched to any gene: 7. The CDR3 loop reads CASSLGQLAGGQNEQFF. For the CDR3, the DNA is TGTGCCAGCAGCTTAGGCCAACTAGCGGGAGGGCAAAATGAGCAGTTCTTC.

This clonotype was found a few times. This chain connects TRBV29-1 to TRBJ1-2; 9 nucleotides match TRBD1. J lost 5 bases, V lost 6 bases, and 7 bases had no gene match. CDR3 length: 13 residues. Germline V lookup: CDR1 SQVTM, CDR2 ANQGSEA. DNA for the CDR3: TGCAGCGTATCCGGGACAGGGTCATATGGCTACACCTTC. Amino acid sequence: CSVSGTGSYGYTF.

The table lists this clonotype with many counts. V usage is TRBV4-1 and J usage is TRBJ1-1; a possible D gene is TRBD1 (6 bases). This CDR3 has 16 residues. Germline V gene lookup returns CDR1 MGHRA and CDR2 YSYEKL. Deletions cut 0 bases from V and 3 bases from J, with 14 bases between. This CDR3 reads CASSQDQVGGYTEAFF. CDR3 bases: TGCGCCAGCAGCCAAGATCAAGTCGGGGGCTACACTGAAGCTTTCTTT.

The chain has TRBV6-5 and TRBJ2-7; TRBD2 agrees at 10 bases. The CDR3 consists of 17 residues. Germline values: CDR1 MNHEY, CDR2 SVGAGI. V was clipped by 2 bases and J by 4 bases; unmatched bases: 11. The CDR3 spells CASSYVVGSGRGYEQYF. For the CDR3, the DNA is TGTGCCAGCAGTTACGTTGTTGGGAGCGGGAGGGGGTACGAGCAGTACTTC.

This clonotype was counted between two and nine times. The rearrangement uses TRBV5-6 and TRBJ2-7; 8 bases match TRBD2. CDR3 length equals 15 residues. The ends lost 4 bases at V and 3 bases at J; junction bases unmatched: 9. Germline V gene sequence: CDR1 SGHDT, CDR2 YYEEEE. CDR3 nucleotides: TGTGCCAGCAGCCCCCAGGCGGGGGGTTTCTACGAGCAGTACTTC. Translation: CASSPQAGGFYEQYF.

The chain combines TRBV4-1 with TRBJ2-1; D is undetermined. Germline V lookup: CDR1 MGHRA, CDR2 YSYEKL. This CDR3 is built from 16 residues. V was clipped by 1 base and J by 0 bases, with 10 bases between them. For the CDR3, the DNA is TGCGCCAGCAGCCAAGGTCGCCAGATCTCCTACAATGAGCAGTTCTTC. This translates into CASSQGRQISYNEQFF.